This T cell receptor (beta chain) was sequenced for a study of blood T cell repertoires in COVID-19. Study details: Specimens from acute and convalescent COVID-19 originated in the United States, Italy and Spain. The cDNA or gDNA used as material had been derived from T cells, B-cell-depleted T cells, or PBMCs.

Authors' data handling: Cell counts per sample came from amplifying reference gene primers. Profiling relied on immunoSEQ multiplex PCR, and the TCRdb table lists in-frame clones only, not all of them. V, J and clone size are taken as reported in that table, and D and trimming were inferred from the DNA itself. This table has fewer than 300,000 clones, approximately 90% appearing once. This clone has ten or more counts. This study enrolled people aged roughly 18 to 89 from under 25 US geographic areas. Material for sequencing was PBMCs or T cells enriched from blood (not recorded which). The origin of this receptor is a woman between 35 and 50 years old with acute COVID-19.

The CDR3, as DNA: TGTGCCAGCAGTCAACCATTGGACAGGGTCGTAAACCCCAGATACGAGCAGTACTTC. This translates into CASSQPLDRVVNPRYEQYF. This rearrangement joins TRBV28 to TRBJ2-7; 8 bases agree with TRBD1. Germline assignment: CDR1 MDHEN and CDR2 SYDVKM. The CDR3 has 19 amino acids. The V gene end was trimmed by 5 bases and the J gene end by 4 bases; junction bases not matched to a gene: 22. Filled out from reference TRBV28 and TRBJ2-7, the complete variable domain reads DVKVTQSSRYLVKRTGEKVFLECVQDMDHENMFWYRQDPGLGLRLIYFSYDVKMKEKGDIPEGYSVSREKKERFSLILESASTNQTSMYLCASSQPLDRVVNPRYEQYFGPGTRLTVT.